The T cell receptor (beta chain) under discussion was sequenced for a study of T cells after yellow fever vaccination. On this clonotype: Its antigen is undetermined.

This CDR3 comprises 12 residues. Germline loops: CDR1 SEHNR, CDR2 FQNEAQ (reference sequence). Between the trimmed V and J ends, which lost 1 base and 12 bases, there was a span of 13 bases. By 5'RACE template switching, TCR cDNA was produced, with a universal primer site and UMIs added in the process. TCRdb processed the 5' RACE reads anew with MiXCR; each CDR3 protein has one entry. The sample shows 600,000 to 750,000 distinct CDR3 sequences, more than 9% of them seen only once. Findings and caveats of the study: High-abundance clonotypes from the bulk population could contaminate FACS-sorted repertoires. Though weaker, the secondary response peaked faster, on day 5 versus 15. Re-detected after boosting: most primary clones, more than 95% of CD4 and about 85% of CD8.

The chain links TRBV7-9 to TRBJ2-7; D possibly matches TRBD1 or TRBD2 (5 bases each). The clonotype was recovered from a young man who received the YFV17D yellow fever vaccine. This specimen consisted of PBMCs, obtained on the day of the yellow fever booster vaccination. The DNA of the CDR3 is TGTGCCAGCAGCTTAGATCTGGGGGATCCGTACTTC. Translating it yields CASSLDLGDPYF.